This section outlines one T cell receptor beta chain sequence together with its context. This record comes from a study of T cell changes during pregnancy in multiple sclerosis. Here immunoSEQ multiplex PCR was the method, and the copy in TCRdb shows in-frame clones only, minus some. Of roughly 100,000 clones listed, approximately 90% were seen once; the top ten hold about 3%. CDR3 length equals 11 residues. The V gene lost 4 bases and the J gene lost 9 bases, with 8 bases spanning the gap. Looked up from germline, CDR1 is SGHDT and CDR2 is YYEEEE. Sample: peripheral blood, taken after pregnancy. The chain has TRBV5-6 and TRBJ2-1; maybe TRBD2 (6 bases). The receptor was derived from a female donor with multiple sclerosis, enrolled in a pregnancy study. The CDR3 is CASSLGGEQFF. The DNA of the CDR3 is TGTGCCAGCAGCCTCGGGGGTGAGCAGTTCTTC. The entire variable domain, with the rest obtained from reference TRBV5-6 and TRBJ2-1, is as follows: DAGVTQSPTHLIKTRGQQVTLRCSPKSGHDTVSWYQQALGQGPQFIFQYYEEEERQRGNFPDRFSGHQFPNYSSELNVNALLLGDSALYLCASSLGGEQFFGPGTRLTVL.